These 27 T cell receptor beta chains came from one sample sequenced in a study of OX40 agonist ivuxolimab in advanced cancers. Sequenced by immunoSEQ multiplex PCR; TCRdb stores in-frame clones only, minus some. The table records about 15,000 clones, roughly 85% of them present only once. The sample consisted of CD4+ or CD8+ T cells sorted from blood, taken in a trial of the OX40 agonist ivuxolimab. The receptors derive from an adult with an advanced solid tumor such as melanoma, head and neck, liver or kidney cancer.

The rearrangement joins TRBV6-5 to TRBJ2-1; the D gene is possibly TRBD1 (5 bases). The CDR3 sequence is 13 residues long. Trimming cost V 5 bases and J 7 bases, with 12 bases left between them. The germline CDR1 and CDR2 sequences are MNHEY and SVGAGI. As DNA, the CDR3 is TGTGCCAGCAGTCCCTATCAGGGTAATGAGCAGTTCTTC. This gives the protein CASSPYQGNEQFF.

The chain couples TRBV27 to TRBJ2-7; D not resolved. The CDR3 runs to 14 residues. The V gene's germline CDR1 is MNHEY and CDR2 SMNVEV (reference sequence). V lost 7 bases, J lost 0 bases, and 13 bases lay in between. CDR3 DNA: TGTGCCAGCAAAGGTGGGCTAAGCTCCTACGAGCAGTACTTC. Encoded protein: CASKGGLSSYEQYF.

The chain links TRBV15 to TRBJ1-5; D unresolved. Germline CDR1 LNHNV, CDR2 YYDKDF (reference sequence). The CDR3 extends over 13 amino acids. V lost 4 bases, J lost 0 bases, and 4 bases lay in between. CDR3 sequence reads: CATSIDSNQPQHF. The CDR3 nucleotides read TGTGCCACCAGCATAGATAGCAATCAGCCCCAGCATTTT.

This clone was observed once. The rearrangement uses TRBV18 and TRBJ2-1; 9 bases map to TRBD1. Germline lookup yields CDR1 KGHSH and CDR2 LQKENI. Losses at the gene ends were 5 bases for V and 8 bases for J; bases not matched to a gene: 7. The CDR3 runs to 14 residues. CDR3 sequence: CASSRWDRVDEQFF. The CDR3 nucleotides read TGTGCCAGCTCAAGGTGGGACAGGGTCGATGAGCAGTTCTTC.

By share, this clone ranks as large. In nucleotides, the CDR3 is TGTGCCAGCATGGGACAGGGCAATGTCCCCCAGCATTTT. It is translated as CASMGQGNVPQHF. The chain has TRBV2 and TRBJ1-5; 9 bases line up with TRBD1. The CDR3 is 13 residues long. V was pared by 7 bases and J by 10 bases, with 8 bases of the junction left unmatched. Germline-derived CDR1 and CDR2 are SNHLY and FYNNEI. Based on the CDR3 plus reference TRBV2 and TRBJ1-5, the full variable domain is EPEVTQTPSHQVTQMGQEVILRCVPISNHLYFYWYRQILGQKVEFLVSFYNNEISEKSEIFDDQFSVERPDGSNFTLKIRSTKLEDSAMYFCASMGQGNVPQHFGDGTRLSIL.

Relative to its sample, this clone is medium-sized. The V call is TRBV18, the J call TRBJ1-1; D is undetermined. Germline CDR1 and CDR2: KGHSH and LQKENI. The CDR3 sequence is 14 residues long. Trimming took 2 bases from V and 2 from J, leaving 9 bases between them. The CDR3 DNA reads as TGTGCCAGCTCACCATGGGAAACTAACACTGAAGCTTTCTTT. This encodes CASSPWETNTEAFF. Full variable domain (rest looked up from reference TRBV18 and TRBJ1-1): NAGVMQNPRHLVRRRGQEARLRCSPMKGHSHVYWYRQLPEEGLKFMVYLQKENIIDESGMPKERFSAEFPKEGPSILRIQQVVRGDSAAYFCASSPWETNTEAFFGQGTRLTVV.

V is TRBV6-1 and J is TRBJ2-1; D might be TRBD2 (6 bases). V was clipped by 8 bases and J by 10 bases, with 12 bases between them. Germline V CDR1 and CDR2: MNHNS, SASEGT. This CDR3 is built from 11 residues. CDR3 in DNA: TGTGCCAGCCGGAGCGGGCTGGAGCAGTTCTTC. This encodes CASRSGLEQFF.

The V gene is TRBV27, the J gene TRBJ2-7, with 8 positions matching TRBD1. The V gene end was trimmed by 5 bases and the J gene end by 3 bases; junction bases not matched to a gene: 3. The CDR3 totals 13 residues. Germline CDR1 MNHEY, CDR2 SMNVEV (reference sequence). In DNA form, the CDR3 reads TGTGCCAGCAGTCCCGGGACAGGCTACGAGCAGTACTTC. It codes for CASSPGTGYEQYF.

V is TRBV27 and J is TRBJ2-1, with D tentatively TRBD2 (6 bases). V lost 6 bases, J lost 0 bases, and 12 bases lay in between. Germline-derived CDR1 and CDR2 are MNHEY and SMNVEV (reference sequence). CDR3 length: 15 residues. CDR3 protein: CASRFGLSSYNEQFF. For the CDR3, the DNA is TGTGCCAGCAGGTTCGGACTAAGCTCCTACAATGAGCAGTTCTTC.

The chain couples TRBV13 to TRBJ2-7; no reliable D call. The germline V gene has CDR1 PRHDT and CDR2 FYEKMQ (reference sequence). CDR3 size: 14 residues. Between the trimmed V and J ends, which lost 5 bases and 3 bases, there was a span of 14 bases. CDR3 nucleotides: TGTGCCAGCAGCCCCAGGACCTCATTCTACGAGCAGTACTTC. Its protein is CASSPRTSFYEQYF.

The chain links TRBV15 to TRBJ2-7; D remains ambiguous. Germline CDR1 is LNHNV and CDR2 is YYDKDF (reference sequence). Trimming stripped 1 base from V and 1 base from J, with 8 bases between. The CDR3 spans 14 residues. As DNA, the CDR3 is TGTGCCACCAGCAGAGGAAGGGCTTCCTACGAGCAGTACTTC. This translates into CATSRGRASYEQYF.

The chain recombines TRBV9 with TRBJ2-1; 10 positions match TRBD2. Germline-derived CDR1 and CDR2 are SGDLS and YYNGEE. The trim removed 2 bases at V and 7 bases at J, leaving 9 bases unmatched. The CDR3 loop spans 16 amino acids. The CDR3 protein is CASSVPSGSLLNEQFF. The CDR3 region has the DNA TGTGCCAGCAGCGTTCCTAGCGGGAGCCTGCTGAATGAGCAGTTCTTC.

The V gene is TRBV6-1, the J gene TRBJ2-7, with unresolved D. Germline CDR1 and CDR2: MNHNS and SASEGT. Trimming shortened V by 8 bases and J by 2 bases, and 16 bases separated the two germline ends. The CDR3 runs 14 residues. In nucleotides, the CDR3 is TGTGCCAGCGCGTCTTCGGTAAACGCCTACGAGCAGTACTTC. It encodes CASASSVNAYEQYF.

CDR3 protein: CASSYRDETQYF. CDR3 in DNA: TGTGCCAGCAGTTACAGGGATGAGACCCAGTACTTC. The chain carries TRBV28 and TRBJ2-5, with D possibly being TRBD1 (6 bases). The germline V and J ends were trimmed by 4 bases and 5 bases, with 8 bases remaining between them. The CDR3 extends over 12 amino acids. Germline V gene sequence: CDR1 MDHEN, CDR2 SYDVKM.

V gene TRBV14 combines with J gene TRBJ2-7, with D perhaps assigned TRBD1 or TRBD2 (5 bases each). Trimming removed 4 bases from V and 6 bases from J, with 19 bases in between. This CDR3 has 15 residues. Germline V gene lookup returns CDR1 SGHDN and CDR2 FVKESK. The CDR3 here is CASSPLRGPSVEQYF. The CDR3 coding sequence is TGTGCCAGCAGCCCTCTACGGGGCCCCTCCGTCGAGCAGTACTTC.

The chain uses TRBV5-5 and TRBJ1-2, with 7 bases identical to TRBD1. Germline V gene sequence: CDR1 SGHKS, CDR2 YYEKEE (reference sequence). The junction had 3 bases not matched to a gene; V was cut back by 4 bases and J by 3 bases. The CDR3 is 13 residues long. CDR3 loop: CASSITGDYGYTF. The CDR3 coding sequence is TGTGCCAGCAGCATCACAGGGGACTATGGCTACACCTTC.

The CDR3 region has the DNA TGTGCCAGCAGCTGGGACAACAATGAGCAGTTCTTC. Residues: CASSWDNNEQFF. The chain has TRBV5-6 and TRBJ2-1; D is possibly TRBD1 (6 bases). Trimming removed 3 bases at V and 5 bases at J, with 6 bases between. The CDR3 is 12 amino acids. Germline loops: CDR1 SGHDT, CDR2 YYEEEE. Based on the CDR3 plus reference TRBV5-6 and TRBJ2-1, the full variable domain is DAGVTQSPTHLIKTRGQQVTLRCSPKSGHDTVSWYQQALGQGPQFIFQYYEEEERQRGNFPDRFSGHQFPNYSSELNVNALLLGDSALYLCASSWDNNEQFFGPGTRLTVL.

The V and J genes are TRBV5-1 and TRBJ2-1; D is ambiguous. V lost 1 base to trimming and J lost 5 bases, with 10 bases between them. Germline V gene data show CDR1 as SGHRS and CDR2 as YFSETQ. The CDR3 totals 14 residues. Here the CDR3 reads CASSLPGPNNEQFF. The CDR3 DNA reads TGCGCCAGCAGCTTGCCAGGCCCGAACAATGAGCAGTTCTTC.

In its sample, this clone ranks as medium-sized. This sequence joins TRBV21-1 and TRBJ2-1; TRBD2, the table's D call, lacks a check against the DNA. TRBV21-1 is shown as a pseudogene. CDR3 length: 18 amino acids. This chain's CDR3 is CASSKIITGTSANNEQFF. As DNA, the CDR3 is TGTGCCAGCAGCAAGATCATTACCGGGACTAGCGCCAACAATGAGCAGTTCTTC.

CDR3 sequence (DNA): TGCAGCGTTGAAGATAGGGGAGGGTCCATGAACACTGAAGCTTTCTTT. This codes for CSVEDRGGSMNTEAFF. The chain is built from TRBV29-1 and TRBJ1-1; TRBD1 might be the D (5 bases). V gave up 0 bases and J gave up 0 bases, with 14 bases separating them. CDR3 length: 16 residues. Germline CDR1 is SQVTM and CDR2 is ANQGSEA.

J is TRBJ1-5 and V is TRBV7-9; no definite D call. The V and J ends lost 5 bases and 5 bases respectively, with 7 bases between them. Germline-derived CDR1 and CDR2 are SEHNR and FQNEAQ (reference sequence). This CDR3 comprises 12 residues. The CDR3 nucleotides are TGTGCCAGCAGCCAAGGGCATCAGCCCCAGCATTTT. As protein: CASSQGHQPQHF. The variable domain in full, with the rest retrieved from reference TRBV7-9 and TRBJ1-5, is DTGVSQNPRHKITKRGQNVTFRCDPISEHNRLYWYRQTLGQGPEFLTYFQNEAQLEKSRLLSDRFSAERPKGSFSTLEIQRTEQGDSAMYLCASSQGHQPQHFGDGTRLSIL.

This chain uses TRBV5-1 with TRBJ2-2, with TRBD1 as a possible D gene (5 bases). V was pared by 4 bases and J by 3 bases, with 16 bases between. Germline loops: CDR1 SGHRS, CDR2 YFSETQ. The CDR3 is 16 amino acids. This CDR3 reads CASSPNRISYTGELFF. In DNA, the CDR3 is TGCGCCAGCAGCCCAAACAGGATCTCCTACACCGGGGAGCTGTTTTTT.

This rearrangement joins TRBV27 to TRBJ1-6; TRBD1 is a possible D gene (6 bases). Trimming shortened V by 4 bases and J by 0 bases, and 19 bases separated the two germline ends. Per the germline V gene, CDR1 is MNHEY and CDR2 is SMNVEV (reference sequence). The CDR3 has 19 residues. This chain's CDR3 is CASSSHTGTLSSYNSPLHF. CDR3 bases: TGTGCCAGCAGTTCGCATACCGGGACATTGAGCTCCTATAATTCACCCCTCCACTTT.

V and J are TRBV7-9 and TRBJ1-3; the D is unclear. Germline lookup yields CDR1 SEHNR and CDR2 FQNEAQ (reference sequence). The CDR3 sequence is 14 residues long. V was trimmed by 10 bases and J by 2 bases, leaving 15 bases between them. The CDR3 reads CATLRGTAGNTIYF. In DNA, the CDR3 is TGTGCCACCTTACGCGGAACGGCTGGAAACACCATATATTTT.

This clone was detected once. The CDR3 bases are TGCGCCAGCAGCTTCGCTGCTATCTACAATGAGCAGTTCTTC. It encodes CASSFAAIYNEQFF. This chain links TRBV5-1 with TRBJ2-1; D remains ambiguous. This CDR3 has 14 amino acids. The V end was cut by 2 bases, the J end by 3 bases, with 9 bases between. Germline CDR1 and CDR2: SGHRS and YFSETQ. Variable domain in full (rest from reference TRBV5-1 and TRBJ2-1): KAGVTQTPRYLIKTRGQQVTLSCSPISGHRSVSWYQQTPGQGLQFLFEYFSETQRNKGNFPGRFSGRQFSNSRSEMNVSTLELGDSALYLCASSFAAIYNEQFFGPGTRLTVL.

V is TRBV2 and J is TRBJ1-5, with TRBD1 as a possible D gene (6 bases). Germline assignment: CDR1 SNHLY and CDR2 FYNNEI. This CDR3 spans 14 amino acids. Trimming took off 2 bases at V and 7 bases at J, with 12 bases between the two ends. CDR3 DNA sequence: TGTGCCAGCAGTGAAAGTCTAGGGGGACAGCCCCAGCATTTT. This codes for CASSESLGGQPQHF.

The rearrangement joins TRBV5-5 to TRBJ1-3, with D perhaps matching TRBD1 (6 bases). Germline V gives CDR1 SGHKS, CDR2 YYEKEE (reference sequence). This CDR3 has 15 amino acids. V was pared by 5 bases and J by 0 bases, with 12 bases between. The CDR3 loop is CASRFLDSSGNTIYF. In DNA, the CDR3 is TGTGCCAGCAGATTTTTGGACAGCTCTGGAAACACCATATATTTT. The complete variable domain, with remaining parts taken from reference TRBV5-5 and TRBJ1-3, reads DAGVTQSPTHLIKTRGQQVTLRCSPISGHKSVSWYQQVLGQGPQFIFQYYEKEERGRGNFPDRFSARQFPNYSSELNVNALLLGDSALYLCASRFLDSSGNTIYFGEGSWLTVV.